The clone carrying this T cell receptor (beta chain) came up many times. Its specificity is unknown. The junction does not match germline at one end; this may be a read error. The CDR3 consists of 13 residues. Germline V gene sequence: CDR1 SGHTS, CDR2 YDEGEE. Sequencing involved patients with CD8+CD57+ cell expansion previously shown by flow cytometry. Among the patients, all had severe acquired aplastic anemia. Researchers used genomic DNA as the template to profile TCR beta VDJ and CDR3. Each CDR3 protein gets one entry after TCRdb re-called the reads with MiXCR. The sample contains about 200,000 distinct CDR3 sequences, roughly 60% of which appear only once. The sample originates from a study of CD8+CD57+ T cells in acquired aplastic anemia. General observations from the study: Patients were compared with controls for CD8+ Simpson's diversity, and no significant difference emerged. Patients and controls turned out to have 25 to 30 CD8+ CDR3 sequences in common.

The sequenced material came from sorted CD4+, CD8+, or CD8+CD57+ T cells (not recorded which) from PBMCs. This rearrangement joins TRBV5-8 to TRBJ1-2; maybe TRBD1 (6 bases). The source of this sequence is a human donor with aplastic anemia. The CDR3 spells CASNLGGYYGYTF. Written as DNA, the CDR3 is TGTGCCAGCAACTTGGGGGGCTACTATGGCTACACCTTC.